The 26 T cell receptor beta chains below come from one sample, sequenced in a study of blood T cell repertoires in COVID-19 (dated by TCRdb to 2020 to 2021). Libraries came from the immunoSEQ multiplex PCR assay. TCRdb retrieved this table from immuneACCESS and kept in-frame rearrangements only. Not all clones are present; in checked studies, unresolved V genes account for under half, and no reason is known for the remainder. The sample table records around 180,000 clones; roughly three quarters of these occur just once. The ten largest clones take up roughly 17% of the sample. The source material was peripheral blood. The receptors shown here come from a man aged 55 to 69 with active or convalescent COVID-19.

This clone was counted a few times. The chain links TRBV27 to TRBJ2-1, with 8 bases that match TRBD2. Germline V lookup: CDR1 MNHEY, CDR2 SMNVEV (reference sequence). V dropped 6 bases and J dropped 0; count of bases not matched to a gene: 4. The CDR3 is made up of 15 amino acids. For the CDR3, the DNA is TGTGCCAGCAGGGGCGGGACTAGCTCCTACAATGAGCAGTTCTTC. This sequence encodes CASRGGTSSYNEQFF.

The rearrangement joins TRBV9 to TRBJ1-4, with 8 nucleotides matching TRBD1. The CDR3 is 14 residues long. Germline V gene data show CDR1 as SGDLS and CDR2 as YYNGEE. V was pared by 4 bases and J by 7 bases, with 6 bases of the junction left unmatched. CDR3: CASSTGQGSEKLFF. The DNA for the CDR3 is TGTGCCAGCAGCACCGGACAGGGCTCTGAAAAACTGTTTTTT.

The rearrangement uses TRBV27 and TRBJ2-1; TRBD1 is a possible D gene (6 bases). Per the germline V gene, CDR1 is MNHEY and CDR2 is SMNVEV (reference sequence). Trimming removed 8 bases from V and 2 bases from J, with 16 bases in between. CDR3 length: 15 residues. The CDR3 sequence: CASCYGGQTYNEQFF. The CDR3 bases are TGTGCCAGCTGCTACGGAGGACAGACCTACAATGAGCAGTTCTTC.

This sequence joins TRBV24-1 and TRBJ1-1; 8 bases line up with TRBD1. The germline gives CDR1 KGHDR, CDR2 SFDVKD. CDR3 length equals 13 residues. The junction had 12 bases not matched to a gene; V was cut back by 9 bases and J by 10 bases. The CDR3: CATGAPGTGAAFF. CDR3 bases: TGTGCCACCGGGGCCCCCGGGACAGGAGCAGCTTTCTTT.

The CDR3 is CASSLLQGQETQYF. The CDR3 coding sequence is TGTGCCAGCAGCTTGCTCCAGGGACAAGAGACCCAGTACTTC. The chain combines TRBV5-6 with TRBJ2-5; D is perhaps TRBD1 (5 bases). The CDR3 extends over 14 amino acids. Germline V gene sequence: CDR1 SGHDT, CDR2 YYEEEE. Trimming left V 1 base short and J 2 bases short, with 9 bases between.

The rearrangement joins TRBV7-2 to TRBJ2-1, with D unclear. This CDR3 is built from 12 residues. The germline V gene has CDR1 SGHTA and CDR2 FQGNSA. V lost 5 bases and J 6 bases, leaving 8 bases between the germline ends. The chain's CDR3 is CASSPIANEQFF. Here the CDR3 DNA reads TGTGCCAGCAGCCCAATAGCCAATGAGCAGTTCTTC.

The chain recombines TRBV5-1 with TRBJ2-3; D is ambiguous. CDR1 is SGHRS, CDR2 YFSETQ, per germline. V shed 1 base and J shed 2 bases, with 8 bases lying between them. The CDR3 loop spans 14 amino acids. Written as DNA, the CDR3 is TGCGCCAGCAGCTTGTATCGACACACAGATACGCAGTATTTT. This codes for CASSLYRHTDTQYF. Full variable domain (rest looked up from reference TRBV5-1 and TRBJ2-3): KAGVTQTPRYLIKTRGQQVTLSCSPISGHRSVSWYQQTPGQGLQFLFEYFSETQRNKGNFPGRFSGRQFSNSRSEMNVSTLELGDSALYLCASSLYRHTDTQYFGPGTRLTVL.

This rearrangement joins TRBV28 to TRBJ1-2; D not resolved. The germline V gene encodes CDR1 MDHEN and CDR2 SYDVKM. V gave up 1 base and J gave up 2 bases, with 8 bases separating them. This CDR3 spans 14 amino acids. The CDR3 spells CASSLSPGNYGYTF. The CDR3 nucleotides are TGTGCCAGCAGTTTATCTCCCGGGAACTATGGCTACACCTTC.

Only one count was recorded for this clone. This chain connects TRBV27 to TRBJ2-7, with D possibly being TRBD1 (6 bases). The CDR3 has 13 amino acids. Looked up from germline, CDR1 is MNHEY and CDR2 is SMNVEV (reference sequence). V was clipped by 2 bases and J by 3 bases, with 8 bases between them. Here the CDR3 reads CASSLGTHYEQYF. Written as DNA, the CDR3 is TGTGCCAGCAGTTTAGGGACACACTACGAGCAGTACTTC.

The genes are TRBV14 and TRBJ1-2, with 7 bases fitting TRBD1. Germline lookup yields CDR1 SGHDN and CDR2 FVKESK. The length of the CDR3 is 16 residues. Trimming cost V 0 bases and J 4 bases; bases outside gene matches: 8. This CDR3 reads CASSQDVRGGIYGYTF. The DNA of the CDR3 is TGTGCCAGCAGCCAAGATGTTAGAGGGGGCATCTATGGCTACACCTTC.

The rearrangement uses TRBV10-3 and TRBJ2-5, with 8 bases identical to TRBD2. J gave up 5 bases and V 6 bases, and 20 bases lay outside the gene matches. Germline lookup yields CDR1 ENHRY and CDR2 SYGVKD. CDR3 length equals 18 residues. In DNA, the CDR3 is TGTGCCATCAGATCACCTATTACTGGACGGGAGGGCCCTGAGACCCAGTACTTC. The encoded protein is CAIRSPITGREGPETQYF.

The chain carries TRBV18 and TRBJ1-5; 11 bases are shared with TRBD1. CDR3 size: 16 residues. V gave up 4 bases and J gave up 1 base; unmatched junction bases: 3. Germline CDR1 KGHSH, CDR2 LQKENI. The CDR3 is CASSLGTGGSNQPQHF. The CDR3 region has the DNA TGTGCCAGCTCACTTGGGACAGGGGGGAGCAATCAGCCCCAGCATTTT.

The V call is TRBV9, the J call TRBJ1-2; D remains unclear. Germline V gene sequence: CDR1 SGDLS, CDR2 YYNGEE. There are 12 residues in the CDR3. The V end lost 4 bases, the J end lost 5 bases, and 9 bases lay between the germline ends. DNA for the CDR3: TGTGCCAGCAGCACCTCAGGATATGGCTACACCTTC. As protein: CASSTSGYGYTF.

This clone has a count of ten or more. The CDR3 sequence: CASSLPGTSNEQYF. The CDR3 bases are TGTGCCAGCAGCCTTCCCGGGACTAGCAACGAGCAGTACTTC. The chain uses TRBV4-2 and TRBJ2-7; TRBD2 agrees at 9 bases. There are 14 residues in the CDR3. Germline V CDR1 and CDR2: LGHNA, YNFKEQ. The V gene end was trimmed by 4 bases and the J gene end by 5 bases; junction bases not matched to a gene: 6.

This chain joins TRBV7-8 and TRBJ2-5, with 8 bases that match TRBD2. Germline V lookup: CDR1 SGHVS, CDR2 FQNEAQ. The length of the CDR3 is 17 residues. J lost 2 bases, V lost 7 bases, and 15 bases had no gene match. The CDR3 spells CASTPFLLAEQQETQYF. CDR3 DNA: TGTGCCAGCACCCCATTCCTACTAGCGGAACAGCAAGAGACCCAGTACTTC.

The gene calls are TRBV4-3 and TRBJ2-2, with 8 bases identical to TRBD2. With V trimmed by 0 bases and J by 4 bases, 10 bases remained unmatched. This CDR3 comprises 18 residues. Germline V gives CDR1 LGHNA, CDR2 YSLEER. CDR3 sequence reads: CASSQDLSGGPRTGELFF. CDR3 sequence (DNA): TGCGCCAGCAGCCAAGATCTCTCGGGAGGGCCGCGCACCGGGGAGCTGTTTTTT.

V gene TRBV28 combines with J gene TRBJ2-3; possible D gene TRBD1, 6 bases. Trimming stripped 6 bases from V and 4 bases from J, with 20 bases between. The CDR3 consists of 16 residues. Germline values: CDR1 MDHEN, CDR2 SYDVKM. The CDR3: CASSLPRGAGPDTQYF. The CDR3 DNA is TGTGCCAGCAGCCTCCCCAGGGGCGCTGGCCCAGATACGCAGTATTTT.

This clone was recorded a few times. Other DNA sequences in this specimen translate into the identical CDR3. This sequence joins TRBV28 and TRBJ1-4; TRBD1 matches at 7 bases. Germline V gene sequence: CDR1 MDHEN, CDR2 SYDVKM. This CDR3 region has 15 residues. V dropped 3 bases and J dropped 5; count of bases not matched to a gene: 6. The CDR3: CASSFTAGGNEKLFF. For the CDR3, the DNA is TGTGCCAGCAGTTTTACCGCAGGGGGGAATGAAAAACTGTTTTTT.

The chain carries TRBV30 and TRBJ1-6; perhaps TRBD1 as D (5 bases). This CDR3 has 13 amino acids. Germline V gene lookup returns CDR1 GTSNPN and CDR2 SVGIG (reference sequence). V gave up 5 bases and J gave up 8 bases, with 13 bases separating them. The CDR3 is CAWLQGRDSPLHF. CDR3 nucleotides: TGTGCCTGGCTTCAGGGCCGGGATTCACCCCTCCACTTT.

This clone was picked up one time. V gene TRBV7-2 combines with J gene TRBJ2-7, with 9 bases aligning to TRBD1. This CDR3 is built from 15 residues. J was trimmed by 4 bases and V by 4 bases; bases with no gene match: 8. Per the germline V gene, CDR1 is SGHTA and CDR2 is FQGNSA. The CDR3 region is CASSSPGTGLYEQYF. In DNA form, the CDR3 reads TGTGCCAGCAGCTCGCCGGGGACAGGGTTGTACGAGCAGTACTTC.

The V gene is TRBV5-1, the J gene TRBJ1-3; the match to TRBD1 covers 8 bases. J was trimmed by 4 bases and V by 5 bases; bases with no gene match: 2. Germline V CDR1 and CDR2: SGHRS, YFSETQ. The length of the CDR3 is 13 residues. As DNA, the CDR3 is TGCGCCAGCAGGACAGGGGACGGAAACACCATATATTTT. Translating it yields CASRTGDGNTIYF.

This chain connects TRBV6-2 or TRBV6-3 to TRBJ2-1; 12 bases map to TRBD2. V lost 0 bases, J lost 5 bases, and 5 bases stayed unmatched. CDR1 MNHEY and CDR2 SVGEGT come from the germline V gene. This CDR3 spans 17 amino acids. CDR3 bases: TGTGCCAGCAGTTACTCGCGACTAGCGGGAGCCCACAATGAGCAGTTCTTC. Its translation: CASSYSRLAGAHNEQFF.

This chain links TRBV6-5 with TRBJ2-7, with D uncertain. The CDR3 has 11 amino acids. From germline, CDR1 is MNHEY and CDR2 SVGAGI. The V gene lost 7 bases and the J gene lost 3 bases, with 7 bases spanning the gap. The CDR3 DNA reads TGTGCCAGCATGCGTGACTACGAGCAGTACTTC. Translation: CASMRDYEQYF.

The CDR3 loop is CASSRIAGDSYEQYF. CDR3 DNA sequence: TGTGCCAGTAGTAGAATAGCGGGTGATTCCTACGAGCAGTACTTC. The chain employs TRBV19 and TRBJ2-7, with TRBD2 identical over 7 bases. Trimming at V came to 4 bases and at J to 1 base, leaving 7 bases not matched to a gene. The germline V gene has CDR1 LNHDA and CDR2 SQIVND (reference sequence). The CDR3 runs 15 residues.

The CDR3 protein is CASSQKNWTSGRSRSYNEQFF. CDR3 nucleotides: TGTGCCAGCAGCCAAAAGAACTGGACTAGCGGGAGGTCCCGCTCCTACAATGAGCAGTTCTTC. V usage is TRBV3-1 (or the pseudogene TRBV3-2) and J usage is TRBJ2-1, with TRBD2 identical over 14 bases. V trimming: 2 bases; J trimming: 0 bases; junction bases outside the gene matches: 12. CDR1 LGHDT and CDR2 YNNKEL come from the germline V gene (reference sequence). CDR3 length: 21 residues.

CDR3 sequence: CASSVGLSRGSNQPQHF. As DNA, the CDR3 is TGTGCCAGCAGCGTGGGGCTGTCCAGGGGGAGCAATCAGCCCCAGCATTTT. This chain uses TRBV5-5 with TRBJ1-5; 7 bases align to TRBD1. This CDR3 is 17 amino acids long. J was trimmed by 1 base and V by 4 bases; bases with no gene match: 11. Germline V lookup: CDR1 SGHKS, CDR2 YYEKEE (reference sequence).